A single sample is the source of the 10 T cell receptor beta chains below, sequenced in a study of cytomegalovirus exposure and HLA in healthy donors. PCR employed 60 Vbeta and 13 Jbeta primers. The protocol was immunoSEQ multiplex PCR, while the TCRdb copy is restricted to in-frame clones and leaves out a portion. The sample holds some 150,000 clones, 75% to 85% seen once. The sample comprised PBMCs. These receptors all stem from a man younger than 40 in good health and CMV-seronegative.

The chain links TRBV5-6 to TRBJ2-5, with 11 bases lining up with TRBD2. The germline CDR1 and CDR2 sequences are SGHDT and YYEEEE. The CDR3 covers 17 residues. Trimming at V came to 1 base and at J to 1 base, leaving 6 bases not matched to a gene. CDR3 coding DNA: TGTGCCAGCAGCTTGCCTAGCGGGGGGACTCTCCAAGAGACCCAGTACTTC. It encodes CASSLPSGGTLQETQYF. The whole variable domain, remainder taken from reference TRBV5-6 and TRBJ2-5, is DAGVTQSPTHLIKTRGQQVTLRCSPKSGHDTVSWYQQALGQGPQFIFQYYEEEERQRGNFPDRFSGHQFPNYSSELNVNALLLGDSALYLCASSLPSGGTLQETQYFGPGTRLLVL.

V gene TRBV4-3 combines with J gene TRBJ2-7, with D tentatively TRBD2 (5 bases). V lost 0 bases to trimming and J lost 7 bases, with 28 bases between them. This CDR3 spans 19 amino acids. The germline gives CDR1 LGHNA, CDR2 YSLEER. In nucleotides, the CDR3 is TGCGCCAGCAGCCAAGATCATAATCGTAAGGCAGGCCATCCGGGGGAGCAGTACTTC. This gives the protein CASSQDHNRKAGHPGEQYF.

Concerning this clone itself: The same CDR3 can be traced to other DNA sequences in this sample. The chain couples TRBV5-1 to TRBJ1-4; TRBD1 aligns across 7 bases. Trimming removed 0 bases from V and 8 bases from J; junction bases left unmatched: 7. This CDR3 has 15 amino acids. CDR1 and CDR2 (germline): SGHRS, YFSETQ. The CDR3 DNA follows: TGCGCCAGCAGCTTGGGCTTACAGGGGTCGGAAAAACTGTTTTTT. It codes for CASSLGLQGSEKLFF.

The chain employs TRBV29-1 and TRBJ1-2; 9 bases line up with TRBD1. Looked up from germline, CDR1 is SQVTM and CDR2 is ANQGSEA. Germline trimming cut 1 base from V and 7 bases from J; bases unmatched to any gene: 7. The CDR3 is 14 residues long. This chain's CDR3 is CSVEGPGQGSGYTF. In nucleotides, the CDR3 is TGCAGCGTTGAAGGACCTGGACAGGGGAGTGGCTACACCTTC.

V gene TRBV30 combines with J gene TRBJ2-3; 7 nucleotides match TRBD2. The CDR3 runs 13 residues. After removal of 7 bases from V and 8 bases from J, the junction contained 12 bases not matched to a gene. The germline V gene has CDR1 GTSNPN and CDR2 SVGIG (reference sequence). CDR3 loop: CALGGTARGTQYF. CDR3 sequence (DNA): TGTGCCTTGGGGGGGACTGCTAGAGGTACGCAGTATTTT.

The DNA of the CDR3 is TGTGCCAGTAGCTATGGGACAGGGGGCGACTATGGCTACACCTTC. This translates into CASSYGTGGDYGYTF. The genes are TRBV19 and TRBJ1-2; 12 nucleotides align to TRBD1. The V gene end was trimmed by 6 bases and the J gene end by 3 bases; junction bases not matched to a gene: 5. Germline lookup yields CDR1 LNHDA and CDR2 SQIVND (reference sequence). This CDR3 contains 15 residues.

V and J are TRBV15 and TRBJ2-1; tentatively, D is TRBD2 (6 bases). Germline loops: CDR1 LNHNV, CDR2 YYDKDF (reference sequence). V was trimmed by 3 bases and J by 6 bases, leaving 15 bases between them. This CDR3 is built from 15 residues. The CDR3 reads CATSRGTSRGNEQFF. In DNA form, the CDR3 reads TGTGCCACCAGCAGGGGGACTTCCAGAGGCAATGAGCAGTTCTTC.

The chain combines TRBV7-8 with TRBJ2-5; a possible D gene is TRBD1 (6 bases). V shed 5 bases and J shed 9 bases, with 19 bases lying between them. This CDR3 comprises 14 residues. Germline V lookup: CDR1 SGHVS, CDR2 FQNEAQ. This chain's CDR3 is CASSSAGVPEAQYF. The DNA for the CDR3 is TGTGCCAGCAGCAGCGCAGGGGTCCCCGAGGCCCAGTACTTC. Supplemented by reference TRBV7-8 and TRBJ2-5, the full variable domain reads GAGVSQSPRYKVAKRGQDVALRCDPISGHVSLFWYQQALGQGPEFLTYFQNEAQLDKSGLPSDRFFAERPEGSVSTLKIQRTQQEDSAVYLCASSSAGVPEAQYFGPGTRLLVL.

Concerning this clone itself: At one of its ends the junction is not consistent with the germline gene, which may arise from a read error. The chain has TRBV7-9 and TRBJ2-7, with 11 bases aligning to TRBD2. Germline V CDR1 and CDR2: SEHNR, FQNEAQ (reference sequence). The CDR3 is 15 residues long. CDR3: CSSSIAGGPVYEQYF. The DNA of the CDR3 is TGTTCCAGCAGCATAGCGGGGGGGCCAGTTTACGAGCAGTACTTC.

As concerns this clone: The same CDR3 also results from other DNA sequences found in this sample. In DNA form, the CDR3 reads TGTGCCAGCAGCTTCACCTACGAGCAGTACTTC. Residues: CASSFTYEQYF. This chain links TRBV7-9 with TRBJ2-7; D gene ambiguous. Germline CDR1 and CDR2: SEHNR and FQNEAQ (reference sequence). The CDR3 runs 11 residues. V shed 3 bases and J shed 2 bases, with 2 bases lying between them.